The 8 T cell receptor beta chains below all came from one sample that was sequenced in a study of T cell responses to AZD1222 COVID-19 vaccine. Here immunoSEQ multiplex PCR was the method, and the copy in TCRdb shows in-frame clones only, minus some. The repertoire has around 150,000 clones, about 80% of them found once; the top ten carry about 4%. The material sequenced was peripheral blood, taken on day 0 of AZD1222 vaccination. These receptors were obtained from an adult in good health.

The V gene is TRBV4-1, the J gene TRBJ1-5; 12 bases are a match to TRBD1. J was trimmed by 7 bases and V by 0 bases; bases with no gene match: 7. The germline CDR1 and CDR2 sequences are MGHRA and YSYEKL. The CDR3 totals 17 residues. This CDR3 is CASSQDWDRGQGQPQHF. In nucleotides, the CDR3 is TGCGCCAGCAGCCAAGATTGGGACAGGGGGCAGGGGCAGCCCCAGCATTTT.

This chain joins TRBV2 and TRBJ1-6, with D possibly matching TRBD1 (5 bases). The CDR3 covers 15 residues. Germline CDR1 is SNHLY and CDR2 is FYNNEI. Trimming cost V 6 bases and J 13 bases, with 22 bases left between them. CDR3 bases: TGTGCCAGCAGCGGAACCGGGACCGCGACTGGTCCCCTCCACTTT. This gives the protein CASSGTGTATGPLHF.

The gene calls are TRBV5-1 and TRBJ1-1, with TRBD1 identical over 7 bases. With V trimmed by 2 bases and J by 0 bases, 10 bases remained unmatched. Germline assignment: CDR1 SGHRS and CDR2 YFSETQ. The CDR3 sequence is 17 residues long. CDR3 coding DNA: TGCGCCAGCAGCTTCGGGACAGTCAGCGGTGTGAACACTGAAGCTTTCTTT. Its protein product is CASSFGTVSGVNTEAFF.

The rearrangement joins TRBV19 to TRBJ2-1; 14 bases align to TRBD2. From germline, CDR1 is LNHDA and CDR2 SQIVND (reference sequence). The V segment lost 6 bases and the J segment 3 bases; nucleotides outside the gene matches: 1. The CDR3 is made up of 15 amino acids. The DNA of the CDR3 is TGTGCCAGTAGAGGGACTAGCGGGGGCTACAATGAGCAGTTCTTC. The encoded protein is CASRGTSGGYNEQFF.

This clone was found once. The chain carries TRBV6-5 and TRBJ1-6, with 9 positions matching TRBD1. V dropped 6 bases and J dropped 5; count of bases not matched to a gene: 5. Looked up from germline, CDR1 is MNHEY and CDR2 is SVGAGI. The CDR3 runs to 15 residues. The DNA of the CDR3 is TGTGCCAGCAGCCTGACAGGGGGAAATAATTCACCCCTCCACTTT. Its translation is CASSLTGGNNSPLHF.

The chain couples TRBV19 to TRBJ1-5; D remains unclear. Germline V gene data show CDR1 as LNHDA and CDR2 as SQIVND (reference sequence). CDR3 length equals 16 residues. Deletions cut 0 bases from V and 5 bases from J, with 14 bases between. The CDR3 is CASSIEGRRADQPQHF. The CDR3 coding sequence is TGTGCCAGTAGTATAGAGGGCAGGAGGGCCGATCAGCCCCAGCATTTT.

The V call is TRBV19, the J call TRBJ1-5; no definite D call. Trimming shortened V by 4 bases and J by 4 bases, and 5 bases separated the two germline ends. The CDR3 sequence is 12 residues long. Looked up from germline, CDR1 is LNHDA and CDR2 is SQIVND (reference sequence). CDR3: CASSTDNQPQHF. For the CDR3, the DNA is TGTGCCAGTAGTACGGATAATCAGCCCCAGCATTTT.

This rearrangement joins TRBV7-9 to TRBJ2-5; D uncertain. V was clipped by 1 base and J by 2 bases, with 11 bases between them. This CDR3 has 15 residues. The germline CDR1 and CDR2 sequences are SEHNR and FQNEAQ (reference sequence). The CDR3 DNA reads as TGTGCCAGCAGCTTAGGAGGTCAGACACAAGAGACCCAGTACTTC. This codes for CASSLGGQTQETQYF.